These T cell receptor beta chains were read from a single sample in a study of blood T cell repertoires in COVID-19. Method: immunoSEQ multiplex PCR; TCRdb's copy keeps in-frame clones and lacks some. The data hold roughly 380,000 clones, with about 89% observed a single time. The sequencing input was PBMCs or T cells enriched from blood (not recorded which). Receptor source: a young man who had recovered from COVID-19. Both conserved end residues are part of each CDR3.

V: TRBV19
J: TRBJ1-2
CDR3: CASSIKGQGSDGYTF

V: TRBV7-9
J: TRBJ1-1
CDR3: CASSFLGTGNTEAFF

V: TRBV29-1
J: TRBJ1-2
CDR3: CSVEGRGDKNYGYTF

V: TRBV2
J: TRBJ2-2
CDR3: CASSESWGGTGELFF

V: TRBV4-3
J: TRBJ1-3
CDR3: CARSRPWGVSGNTIYF

V: TRBV6-2/TRBV6-3
J: TRBJ2-1
CDR3: CASSYQRQGNNEQFF

V: TRBV6-5
J: TRBJ2-3
CDR3: CAASRTVRTDTQYF

V: TRBV5-4
J: TRBJ1-4
CDR3: CASSYGTGSSNEKLFF

V: TRBV10-1
J: TRBJ2-1
CDR3: CASSESGGTNEQFF

V: TRBV7-9
J: TRBJ1-2
CDR3: CASTLQGAVYGYTF

V: TRBV19
J: TRBJ1-2
CDR3: CASSLQGALHHGYTF

V: TRBV6-6
J: TRBJ1-4
CDR3: CASRLRGRRKLFF

V: TRBV7-9
J: TRBJ1-2
CDR3: CASSPTERNYGYTF

V: TRBV6-6
J: TRBJ1-1
CDR3: CASNPDRRTEAFF

V: TRBV9
J: TRBJ2-3
CDR3: CASSVEGAGGAGDTQYF

V: TRBV4-2
J: TRBJ2-7
CDR3: CASSQVVQGAYEQYF

V: TRBV6-6
J: TRBJ1-2
CDR3: CASSPTPSYGYTF

V: TRBV4-1
J: TRBJ2-2
CDR3: CASSQSVTTTLNTGELFF

V: TRBV6-5
J: TRBJ2-5
CDR3: CASTRTRSETQYF

V: TRBV6-5
J: TRBJ1-3
CDR3: CASSYSGGFGNTIYF